This T cell receptor (beta chain) derives from a study of tumor and adjacent non-tumor tissue in lung cancer. Across the study: The patients, around 11 men and about five women, were about 30 to 85 with stage I to III disease.

As to this clonotype: One base away lies a much larger clone, so this may be a sequencing read error.

A modified ARM-PCR protocol with three rounds of nested PCR amplified TCRbeta. From the multiplex PCR reads, TCRdb called clonotypes with MiXCR, one entry per CDR3 protein. The sample has some 100,000 distinct CDR3 sequences, approximately 82% seen once. No cell sorting was done before RNA was extracted from the tissue. The CDR3 spans 15 residues. The rearrangement uses TRBV12-3 or TRBV12-4 and TRBJ2-1; D ambiguous. Sequencing used lung tumor tissue. This clonotype originated in a woman between 55 and 75 years old with non-small cell lung cancer. Here the CDR3 reads CAGSLPLGFGNEQFF. CDR3 DNA: TGTGCCGGCAGTTTACCGTTGGGATTTGGGAATGAGCAGTTCTTC.